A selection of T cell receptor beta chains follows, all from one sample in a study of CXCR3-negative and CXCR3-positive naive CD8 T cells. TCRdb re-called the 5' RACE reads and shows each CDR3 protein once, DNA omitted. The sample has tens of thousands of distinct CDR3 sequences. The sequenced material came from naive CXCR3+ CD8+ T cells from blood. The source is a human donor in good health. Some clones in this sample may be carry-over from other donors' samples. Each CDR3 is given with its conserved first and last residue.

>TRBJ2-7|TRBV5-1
CASSLDWWQGNEQYF
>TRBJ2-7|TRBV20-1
CSAYSRTSGRWEQYF
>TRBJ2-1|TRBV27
CASSTLVGGYHNEQFF
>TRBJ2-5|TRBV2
CASRRSGGAVETQYF
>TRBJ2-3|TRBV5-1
CASSSYPGPLTDTQYF
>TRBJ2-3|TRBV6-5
CASSYGLAGGPRGTDTQYF
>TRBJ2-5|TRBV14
CASSQVRFQETQYF
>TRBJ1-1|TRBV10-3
CAISEPTTGYPEAFF
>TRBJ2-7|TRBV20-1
CSAPSRDSYEQYF
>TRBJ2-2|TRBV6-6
CASSFSTEEGVKNTGELFF
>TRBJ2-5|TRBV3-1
CASSQEITSGEETQYF
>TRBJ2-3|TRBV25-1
CASSKTDTQYF
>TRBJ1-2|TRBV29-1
CSVEDRGGRSESYGYTF
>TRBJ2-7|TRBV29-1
CSVQGAGGSSYEQYF